The sequence of this T cell receptor beta chain was determined in a study of cytomegalovirus exposure and HLA in healthy donors. Whole-study context: Among over 350 genotyped donors, around 82% fell in the Caucasian-associated ancestry cluster. Findings and limits, study-wide: A later analysis showed TCR association rates differing by HLA locus, peaking at DRB1 and lowest at HLA-C.

The study ran its PCR with 60 Vbeta and 13 Jbeta primers. Method: immunoSEQ multiplex PCR; TCRdb's copy keeps in-frame clones and lacks some. Of 100,000 to 150,000 clones in the sample, roughly 82% are singletons; the top ten hold about 12%. This clone was recorded a few times. Its antigen is currently unknown. Germline CDR1 reads LGHNA; CDR2 reads YNFKEQ. The CDR3 length is 14 residues. The V and J ends lost 2 bases and 0 bases respectively, with 8 bases between them. Healthy bone marrow donors made up the donors. The sequencing input was PBMCs. The chain is built from TRBV4-2 and TRBJ2-7, with a tentative D call TRBD1 (5 bases). The sequence came from a woman aged 55-69 years in good health and CMV-seropositive. The chain's CDR3 is CASSQRDSSYEQYF. The DNA for the CDR3 is TGTGCCAGCAGCCAACGCGACAGCTCCTACGAGCAGTACTTC.